The 12 T cell receptor beta chains given below trace back to one sample, sequenced in a study of T cell changes during pregnancy in multiple sclerosis. The repertoire was sequenced with immunoSEQ multiplex PCR; TCRdb's copy has only in-frame clones and lacks some. The repertoire holds some 87,000 clones, with around 96% as singletons. Sequencing was performed on peripheral blood, taken in the second trimester of pregnancy. These receptors came from a female donor with multiple sclerosis, enrolled in a pregnancy study.

V gene TRBV29-1 combines with J gene TRBJ1-2; the D gene is possibly TRBD1 (6 bases). CDR1 and CDR2 (germline): SQVTM, ANQGSEA. This CDR3 region has 15 residues. Between the trimmed V and J ends, which lost 7 bases and 3 bases, there was a span of 21 bases. CDR3 DNA: TGCAGCGACCGAGTCCGGGGGGCGGGGGACTATGGCTACACCTTC. It encodes CSDRVRGAGDYGYTF.

V and J are TRBV29-1 and TRBJ2-5, with 15 bases lining up with TRBD2. CDR1 is SQVTM, CDR2 ANQGSEA, per germline. The CDR3 is made up of 14 amino acids. Trimming at V came to 6 bases and at J to 2 bases, leaving 1 base not matched to a gene. The CDR3 reads CSVGLAGGQETQYF. Here the CDR3 DNA reads TGCAGCGTAGGACTAGCGGGAGGGCAAGAGACCCAGTACTTC. Full variable domain (missing parts from reference TRBV29-1 and TRBJ2-5): SAVISQKPSRDICQRGTSLTIQCQVDSQVTMMFWYRQQPGQSLTLIATANQGSEATYESGFVIDKFPISRPNLTFSTLTVSNMSPEDSSIYLCSVGLAGGQETQYFGPGTRLLVL.

This rearrangement joins TRBV7-9 to TRBJ1-5; no firm D call. With 5 bases removed from V and 0 bases from J, the gap between germline ends came to 8 bases. Germline lookup yields CDR1 SEHNR and CDR2 FQNEAQ (reference sequence). The CDR3 runs 14 residues. The CDR3 DNA follows: TGTGCCAGCAGCCTCTTATATAGCAATCAGCCCCAGCATTTT. It specifies CASSLLYSNQPQHF.

This clone was found once. The chain links TRBV5-1 to TRBJ2-3; a possible D gene is TRBD1 (6 bases). V lost 4 bases, J lost 2 bases, and 14 bases lay in between. The CDR3 runs to 15 residues. Germline V gene data show CDR1 as SGHRS and CDR2 as YFSETQ. The CDR3 region is CASSEGGRATDTQYF. The CDR3 nucleotides are TGCGCCAGCAGCGAAGGGGGACGGGCCACAGATACGCAGTATTTT.

V is TRBV9 and J is TRBJ2-1; 8 nucleotides align to TRBD2. The germline V gene has CDR1 SGDLS and CDR2 YYNGEE. After removal of 0 bases from V and 7 bases from J, the junction contained 6 bases not matched to a gene. The CDR3 is made up of 15 amino acids. CDR3 coding DNA: TGTGCCAGCAGCGTAGGTAGCGGGATGGGGAATGAGCAGTTCTTC. Its translation is CASSVGSGMGNEQFF.

The chain has TRBV27 and TRBJ2-7; maybe TRBD2 (5 bases). The CDR3 is 13 amino acids. The V gene's germline CDR1 is MNHEY and CDR2 SMNVEV (reference sequence). The V gene lost 8 bases and the J gene lost 0 bases, with 11 bases spanning the gap. CDR3 sequence reads: CASRAGSSYEQYF. In DNA form, the CDR3 reads TGTGCCAGCCGCGCTGGGAGCTCCTACGAGCAGTACTTC.

V usage is TRBV4-1 and J usage is TRBJ2-5; tentative D call: TRBD1 (6 bases). The CDR3 runs 15 residues. Trimming took 2 bases from V and 4 from J, leaving 14 bases between them. Germline V CDR1 and CDR2: MGHRA, YSYEKL. The CDR3 loop is CASSQSKLGAETQYF. The CDR3, as DNA: TGCGCCAGCAGCCAATCAAAACTGGGGGCAGAGACCCAGTACTTC.

The CDR3 DNA reads TGTGCCAGTAGTGCGGATGGCTACACCTTC. It specifies CASSADGYTF. The genes are TRBV19 and TRBJ1-2; D is undetermined. CDR1 is LNHDA and CDR2 is SQIVND in the germline V gene (reference sequence). V gave up 5 bases and J gave up 6 bases, with 4 bases separating them. This CDR3 contains 10 residues.

The rearrangement uses TRBV28 and TRBJ2-7, with 15 nucleotides matching TRBD2. Looked up from germline, CDR1 is MDHEN and CDR2 is SYDVKM. The length of the CDR3 is 18 residues. V gave up 5 bases and J gave up 4 bases; unmatched junction bases: 12. The CDR3 DNA reads TGTGCCAGCAGTCGCCGGACTAGCGGGAGGGCCTTGGGTTACGAGCAGTACTTC. Protein product: CASSRRTSGRALGYEQYF.

The chain employs TRBV27 and TRBJ1-1; D is unresolved. This CDR3 is built from 14 residues. V was pared by 3 bases and J by 6 bases, with 14 bases between. Germline CDR1 MNHEY, CDR2 SMNVEV (reference sequence). The CDR3 DNA is TGTGCCAGCAGTTTCATCCGGGAGGCCCCTGAAGCTTTCTTT. It codes for CASSFIREAPEAFF.

Here the CDR3 reads CASSPRLAGAADTQYF. In nucleotides, the CDR3 is TGTGCCAGCTCTCCGCGACTAGCGGGAGCGGCAGATACGCAGTATTTT. The gene calls are TRBV18 and TRBJ2-3; 12 positions match TRBD2. Germline CDR1 reads KGHSH; CDR2 reads LQKENI. This CDR3 comprises 16 residues. The trim removed 6 bases at V and 4 bases at J, leaving 8 bases unmatched. The full variable domain, with the rest looked up from reference TRBV18 and TRBJ2-3, is NAGVMQNPRHLVRRRGQEARLRCSPMKGHSHVYWYRQLPEEGLKFMVYLQKENIIDESGMPKERFSAEFPKEGPSILRIQQVVRGDSAAYFCASSPRLAGAADTQYFGPGTRLTVL.

The chain couples TRBV5-4 to TRBJ2-7; a possible D gene is TRBD1 (6 bases). Trimming shortened V by 4 bases and J by 3 bases, and 14 bases separated the two germline ends. The CDR3 covers 14 residues. CDR1 SGHNT and CDR2 YYREEE come from the germline V gene (reference sequence). The CDR3 protein is CASSGSGQIYEQYF. In DNA, the CDR3 is TGTGCCAGCAGCGGAAGCGGACAGATCTACGAGCAGTACTTC.